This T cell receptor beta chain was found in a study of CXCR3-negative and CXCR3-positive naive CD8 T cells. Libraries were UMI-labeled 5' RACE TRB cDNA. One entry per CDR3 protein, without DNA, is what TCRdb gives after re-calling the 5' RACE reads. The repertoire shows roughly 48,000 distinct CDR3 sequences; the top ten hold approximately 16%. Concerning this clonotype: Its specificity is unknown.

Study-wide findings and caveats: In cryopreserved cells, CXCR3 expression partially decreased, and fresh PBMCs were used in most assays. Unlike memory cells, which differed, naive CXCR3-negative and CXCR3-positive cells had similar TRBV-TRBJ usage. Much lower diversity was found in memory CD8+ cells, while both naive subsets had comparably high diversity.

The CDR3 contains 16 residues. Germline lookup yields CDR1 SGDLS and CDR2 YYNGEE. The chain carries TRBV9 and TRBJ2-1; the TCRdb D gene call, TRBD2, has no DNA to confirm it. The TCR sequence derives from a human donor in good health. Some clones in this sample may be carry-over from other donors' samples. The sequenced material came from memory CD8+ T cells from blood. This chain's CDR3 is CASSVDGSGTSGLRHF. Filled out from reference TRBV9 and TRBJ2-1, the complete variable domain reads DSGVTQTPKHLITATGQRVTLRCSPRSGDLSVYWYQQSLDQGLQFLIQYYNGEERAKGNILERFSAQQFPDLHSELNLSSLELGDSALYFCASSVDGSGTSGLRHFGPGTRLTVL.